The sample holds a few counts of the clone carrying this T cell receptor beta chain. Its target is unknown. TCRdb re-called the 5' RACE reads through MiXCR, storing one row per CDR3 protein. The sample consists of around 320,000 distinct CDR3 sequences, roughly an eighth of them appearing once. With 0 bases removed from V and 2 bases from J, the gap between germline ends came to 17 bases. The CDR3 covers 17 residues. Germline CDR1 reads SEHNR; CDR2 reads FQNEAQ (reference sequence). The data belong to a study of T-cell memory formation after mild COVID-19. The wider study: Largely, the TCR clusters proved donor specific. General study results and limits: Clones contracting day 15 to 85 were balanced CD4/CD8; later expanders leaned CD4+.

The sample was PBMCs or a T cell subset sorted from them (not recorded which). The genes are TRBV7-9 and TRBJ2-7; D unclear. The receptor was derived from a man aged 18 to 29 who had mild COVID-19 (a few samples of this study predate the infection). Cell type and time point are not known. The DNA for the CDR3 is TGTGCCAGCAGCTTAGCCGGCCCTAGGTGGGTGACCTACGAGCAGTACTTC. Residues: CASSLAGPRWVTYEQYF.